The clone carrying this T cell receptor beta chain appeared a few times. The data originate from a study of patients and donors after allogeneic stem cell transplantation. Trimming took off 3 bases at V and 0 bases at J, with 14 bases between the two ends. This CDR3 is 15 amino acids long. Germline-derived CDR1 and CDR2 are DFQATT and SNEGSKA (reference sequence). TCRdb re-called the RT-PCR reads through MiXCR, storing one row per CDR3 protein. This sample has about 410,000 distinct CDR3 sequences, with approximately 16% found just once. The receptor's source is a human donor who was either an allogeneic HSCT recipient or a stem cell or donor lymphocyte infusion donor (not recorded which). It is not recorded whose cells these are; they may come from a transplant donor. The chain recombines TRBV20-1 with TRBJ1-2; TRBD1 is a possible D gene (6 bases). The sequencing sample was made of blood, either unsorted or a sorted T cell fraction (not recorded which). DNA for the CDR3: TGCAGTGCTAGCCCGTCGGGGGGCCCTAACTATGGCTACACCTTC. It specifies CSASPSGGPNYGYTF.